These 21 T cell receptor beta chains came from one sample sequenced in a study of shared clonotypes between healthy human individuals. Generated by immunoSEQ multiplex PCR, the TCRdb table keeps only in-frame clones and is missing some. This repertoire shows over a million clones, about four fifths found once; its top ten account for 0.6% to 0.7%. Sequenced input: memory CD4+ T cells from PBMCs. Subset indicated: CD45RA-negative fraction. The source is a man aged 18 to 30 in good health. Some clones in this sample may be carry-over from other donors' samples.

CDR3 nucleotides: TGTGCCAGCAGCCAAGATTACTCCCAGGCGCAGTACTTC. This codes for CASSQDYSQAQYF. This chain joins TRBV4-2 and TRBJ2-7; D unresolved. The CDR3 spans 13 residues. CDR1 is LGHNA and CDR2 is YNFKEQ in the germline V gene. The V end was cut by 0 bases, the J end by 9 bases, with 12 bases between.

J is TRBJ1-5 and V is TRBV10-3; the D gene is possibly TRBD1 (6 bases). Trimming stripped 0 bases from V and 7 bases from J, with 13 bases between. Germline V gene lookup returns CDR1 ENHRY and CDR2 SYGVKD. The CDR3 runs 15 residues. CDR3: CAISESRGGGQPQHF. Written as DNA, the CDR3 is TGTGCCATCAGTGAGTCGAGGGGGGGAGGCCAGCCCCAGCATTTT.

Many counts were recorded for this clone. Within the sample, other DNA sequences also encode this same CDR3. The gene calls are TRBV29-1 and TRBJ2-5; 7 bases line up with TRBD2. Germline CDR1 SQVTM, CDR2 ANQGSEA. CDR3 length: 12 amino acids. J gave up 5 bases and V 3 bases, and 3 bases lay outside the gene matches. In DNA, the CDR3 is TGCAGCGTTGAGCCCGGGGGGGAGACCCAGTACTTC. Translation gives CSVEPGGETQYF.

This clone was seen more than once but under ten times. The sample contains more than one DNA sequence encoding this CDR3. The chain links TRBV28 to TRBJ1-3; D is undetermined. CDR1 and CDR2 from the germline V gene are MDHEN and SYDVKM. CDR3 length: 12 amino acids. V was clipped by 6 bases and J by 3 bases, with 6 bases between them. The CDR3 sequence: CASRAGGNTIYF. In DNA form, the CDR3 reads TGTGCCAGCAGGGCTGGTGGAAACACCATATATTTT.

The V call is TRBV5-4, the J call TRBJ2-3; 7 nucleotides line up with TRBD2. Unmatched junction bases numbered 6, after V lost 4 bases and J lost 1 base. Germline loops: CDR1 SGHNT, CDR2 YYREEE (reference sequence). CDR3 size: 15 residues. For the CDR3, the DNA is TGTGCCAGCAGCCCGAAGAGCGGGGGCACAGATACGCAGTATTTT. Its translation: CASSPKSGGTDTQYF.

CDR3 coding DNA: TGTGCCAGCAGCACGATGACGAACACTGAAGCTTTCTTT. Protein: CASSTMTNTEAFF. The rearrangement links TRBV28 to TRBJ1-1, with D unclear. This CDR3 has 13 residues. V was pared by 6 bases and J by 1 base, with 9 bases between. Germline CDR1 MDHEN, CDR2 SYDVKM.

The chain uses TRBV5-1 and TRBJ2-5, with TRBD2 identical over 12 bases. The CDR3 runs to 18 residues. V lost 0 bases and J lost 2; bases outside the gene matches: 8. The V gene's germline CDR1 is SGHRS and CDR2 YFSETQ. CDR3 nucleotides: TGCGCCAGCAGCTTGGGACTAGCGGGGGTACCCAATCAAGAGACCCAGTACTTC. As protein: CASSLGLAGVPNQETQYF.

Concerning this clone itself: The CDR3 carries no conserved terminal phenylalanine or tryptophan, so it likely arises from a read error. No DNA is shown, since the ends of the CDR3 on it are uncertain; the CDR3 is the one TCRdb lists. CDR3 protein: CASSPGTRQARSH. V is TRBV5-5 and J is TRBJ2-7; TRBD1 is the table's D call, not checked against the DNA. The CDR3 is 13 residues long, counting both termini. Per germline, CDR1 SGHKS and CDR2 YYEKEE (reference sequence).

In the case of this clone: Other DNA sequences of this sample code for an identical CDR3. The chain employs TRBV28 and TRBJ1-2; no firm D call. Looked up from germline, CDR1 is MDHEN and CDR2 is SYDVKM. The CDR3 contains 12 residues. V was trimmed by 6 bases and J by 7 bases, leaving 12 bases between them. The CDR3 loop is CASSLRTGGYTF. In nucleotides, the CDR3 is TGTGCCAGCAGCCTCCGGACCGGTGGCTACACCTTC.

The rearrangement uses TRBV30 and TRBJ2-1, with TRBD2 matching 13 bases. The V segment lost 3 bases and the J segment 6 bases; nucleotides outside the gene matches: 8. CDR1 and CDR2 (germline): GTSNPN, SVGIG (reference sequence). The CDR3 totals 16 residues. The CDR3 DNA sequence: TGTGCCTGGAGCCATCAAACTAGCGGGAGGGCCAATGAGCAGTTCTTC. Translation: CAWSHQTSGRANEQFF.

The chain combines TRBV6-1 with TRBJ2-7; D may be TRBD1 (6 bases). The V gene's germline CDR1 is MNHNS and CDR2 SASEGT. Trimming took 0 bases from V and 2 from J, leaving 11 bases between them. The CDR3 extends over 15 amino acids. The chain's CDR3 is CASSEAGTLTYEQYF. CDR3 coding DNA: TGTGCCAGCAGTGAAGCAGGGACATTGACCTACGAGCAGTACTTC.

With respect to this clone: Other DNA sequences of this sample code for an identical CDR3. The CDR3 loop is CASSAGAQETQYF. The CDR3 DNA follows: TGTGCCAGCAGCGCCGGGGCTCAAGAGACCCAGTACTTC. The rearrangement joins TRBV7-3 to TRBJ2-5; D is tentatively TRBD1 or TRBD2 (5 bases each). Germline-derived CDR1 and CDR2 are SGHTA and FQGTGA. This CDR3 has 13 amino acids. Between the trimmed V and J ends, which lost 5 bases and 2 bases, there was a span of 9 bases.

This sequence joins TRBV7-2 and TRBJ2-3; weak D call: TRBD2 (5 bases). The germline gives CDR1 SGHTA, CDR2 FQGNSA. Trimming removed 5 bases at V and 2 bases at J, with 14 bases between. There are 15 residues in the CDR3. The CDR3 loop is CASSPWPGNTDTQYF. As DNA, the CDR3 is TGTGCCAGCAGCCCTTGGCCGGGAAACACAGATACGCAGTATTTT.

The rearrangement joins TRBV5-1 to TRBJ2-7; D possibly corresponds to TRBD1 (6 bases). This CDR3 region has 14 residues. V lost 3 bases, J lost 1 base, and 11 bases lay in between. Germline CDR1 SGHRS, CDR2 YFSETQ. CDR3 sequence: CASSSQDRSYEQYF. In DNA form, the CDR3 reads TGCGCCAGCAGCTCCCAGGACAGATCCTACGAGCAGTACTTC.

The rearrangement uses TRBV27 and TRBJ2-3; 11 bases are shared with TRBD1. J was trimmed by 3 bases and V by 10 bases; bases with no gene match: 30. Germline lookup yields CDR1 MNHEY and CDR2 SMNVEV (reference sequence). This CDR3 contains 22 residues. The CDR3 DNA reads as TGTGCCACCGGATCCGGGACAGGGGGGTTGAAGCGGGTTGTCAGGAGTACAGATACGCAGTATTTT. Amino acids: CATGSGTGGLKRVVRSTDTQYF.

The rearrangement links TRBV5-4 to TRBJ1-1, with D unresolved. The CDR3 spans 14 residues. Trimming took off 4 bases at V and 1 base at J, with 11 bases between the two ends. Germline lookup yields CDR1 SGHNT and CDR2 YYREEE (reference sequence). The CDR3 here is CASSLPSGNTEAFF. The CDR3 nucleotides read TGTGCCAGCAGCCTGCCTTCCGGGAACACTGAAGCTTTCTTT.

A remark on this clone: This CDR3 is also generated by other DNA sequences in the sample. The chain employs TRBV29-1 and TRBJ2-3, with D unclear. Trimming took 6 bases from V and 3 from J, leaving 4 bases between them. Germline CDR1 reads SQVTM; CDR2 reads ANQGSEA. This CDR3 region has 10 residues. The DNA for the CDR3 is TGCAGCGTGGCTACAGATACGCAGTATTTT. Protein sequence: CSVATDTQYF.

The chain links TRBV19 to TRBJ1-5, with TRBD1 identical over 8 bases. Germline V CDR1 and CDR2: LNHDA, SQIVND (reference sequence). V dropped 5 bases and J dropped 3; count of bases not matched to a gene: 3. The CDR3 runs 14 residues. The CDR3 coding sequence is TGTGCCAGTAGTGTGACAGGGGCCAATCAGCCCCAGCATTTT. This gives the protein CASSVTGANQPQHF.

V and J are TRBV10-2 and TRBJ2-5; perhaps TRBD2 as D (6 bases). Germline V lookup: CDR1 WSHSY, CDR2 SAAADI. The V and J ends lost 6 bases and 3 bases respectively, with 17 bases between them. The CDR3 covers 15 residues. This CDR3 reads CASSAAGSPEETQYF. The CDR3 DNA reads as TGCGCCAGCAGCGCCGCCGGGAGTCCAGAAGAGACCCAGTACTTC.

The chain uses TRBV11-3 and TRBJ2-1, with D possibly being TRBD1 (6 bases). Germline-derived CDR1 and CDR2 are SGHNT and YENEEA. CDR3 length: 12 residues. The V end lost 4 bases, the J end lost 13 bases, and 14 bases lay between the germline ends. The CDR3: CASSSSRGHQFF. CDR3 coding DNA: TGTGCCAGCAGCTCGAGTAGGGGACACCAGTTCTTC.

This chain's CDR3 is CASSLVASGIGAKNIQYF. CDR3 DNA: TGTGCCAGCAGCTTGGTGGCTAGCGGGATCGGGGCCAAAAACATTCAGTACTTC. This chain joins TRBV5-6 and TRBJ2-4, with TRBD2 matching 9 bases. The CDR3 has 18 residues. The ends lost 0 bases at V and 1 base at J; junction bases unmatched: 8. Germline lookup yields CDR1 SGHDT and CDR2 YYEEEE. The full variable domain, rest sourced from reference TRBV5-6 and TRBJ2-4, is DAGVTQSPTHLIKTRGQQVTLRCSPKSGHDTVSWYQQALGQGPQFIFQYYEEEERQRGNFPDRFSGHQFPNYSSELNVNALLLGDSALYLCASSLVASGIGAKNIQYFGAGTRLSVL.